These 24 T cell receptor beta chains were all obtained from the same sample, sequenced in a study of blood T cells in healthy people across ages. Next came a second PCR, run for about 6 to 11 cycles, which used a sample-barcoded 5' primer along with a J-beta primer mix. Each CDR3 protein gets one entry after TCRdb re-called the 5' RACE reads with MiXCR. This table has 1.5 million to 2 million distinct CDR3 sequences, about 32% appearing once. Sequences were obtained from blood. The receptors originated from a woman aged 25 to 45 in good health.

Written as DNA, the CDR3 is TGTGCCAGCAGCTTAATACAGGGAGGACCCTATGGCTACACCTTC. Translated, it gives CASSLIQGGPYGYTF. The chain links TRBV7-9 to TRBJ1-2; a weak D match, TRBD1 (6 bases). The CDR3 length is 15 residues. Between the trimmed V and J ends, which lost 2 bases and 4 bases, there was a span of 14 bases. Germline loops: CDR1 SEHNR, CDR2 FQNEAQ (reference sequence).

V gene TRBV9 combines with J gene TRBJ2-7; D is unresolved. Germline V lookup: CDR1 SGDLS, CDR2 YYNGEE. V lost 4 bases, J lost 0 bases, and 17 bases lay in between. The length of the CDR3 is 16 residues. DNA of the CDR3: TGTGCCAGCAGCATCAGTACTGAAGGCAGCTCCTACGAGCAGTACTTC. Residues: CASSISTEGSSYEQYF.

This chain connects TRBV11-2 to TRBJ2-7; either TRBD1 or TRBD2 may supply D (5 bases each). The germline gives CDR1 SGHAT, CDR2 FQNNGV. This CDR3 is built from 14 residues. V lost 3 bases and J 4 bases, leaving 13 bases between the germline ends. The CDR3 DNA reads as TGTGCCAGCAGCTTGCCAGGGACCACGTACGAGCAGTACTTC. Translated, it gives CASSLPGTTYEQYF.

The chain combines TRBV6-1 with TRBJ2-2, with 11 bases lining up with TRBD2. Germline V CDR1 and CDR2: MNHNS, SASEGT. After removal of 6 bases from V and 14 bases from J, the junction contained 5 bases not matched to a gene. The CDR3 runs to 12 residues. CDR3 loop: CASRTSGMGLFF. CDR3 nucleotides: TGTGCCAGCAGGACTAGCGGGATGGGCCTGTTTTTT.

This clonotype was seen a handful of times. The chain joins TRBV20-1 to TRBJ1-2; 7 positions agree with TRBD1. CDR3 length: 12 residues. Germline V gives CDR1 DFQATT, CDR2 SNEGSKA (reference sequence). The V and J ends lost 6 bases and 7 bases, in that order; junction bases with no gene match: 8. In nucleotides, the CDR3 is TGCAGTGCCCGAGACAGGGACGGTGGCTACACCTTC. Amino acids: CSARDRDGGYTF.

This chain uses TRBV28 with TRBJ1-2, with 8 nucleotides matching TRBD1. V lost 3 bases, J lost 4 bases, and 10 bases stayed unmatched. The CDR3 sequence is 16 residues long. The germline V gene has CDR1 MDHEN and CDR2 SYDVKM. The CDR3 sequence: CASSFGTGGLVYGYTF. The CDR3 nucleotides read TGTGCCAGCAGTTTTGGGACAGGAGGGCTTGTCTATGGCTACACCTTC.

V gene TRBV14 combines with J gene TRBJ2-7, with 8 nucleotides matching TRBD1. Germline values: CDR1 SGHDN, CDR2 FVKESK. CDR3 length: 16 amino acids. This chain's CDR3 is CTSSQLDRDHRYEQYF. DNA of the CDR3: TGTACTAGCAGCCAACTGGACAGGGACCACCGCTACGAGCAGTACTTC.

The CDR3 nucleotides are TGTGCCAGCAGCCAATACGAGGGGCAGCCCCAGCATTTT. It translates to CASSQYEGQPQHF. V gene TRBV11-1 combines with J gene TRBJ1-5; tentatively, D is TRBD1 (5 bases). Germline-derived CDR1 and CDR2 are SGHAT and FQDESV (reference sequence). The CDR3 runs to 13 residues. V was trimmed by 5 bases and J by 7 bases, leaving 12 bases between them.

This clonotype has ten or more counts. This chain links TRBV4-1 with TRBJ1-1, with TRBD1 as a possible D gene (5 bases). V was clipped by 3 bases and J by 0 bases, with 23 bases between them. The CDR3 sequence is 19 residues long. Germline V lookup: CDR1 MGHRA, CDR2 YSYEKL. The CDR3 reads CASSQIQGRGPLMNTEAFF. CDR3 in DNA: TGCGCCAGCAGCCAGATCCAGGGAAGGGGCCCCCTAATGAACACTGAAGCTTTCTTT.

Details on this clonotype: A much larger clone sits a single nucleotide away, making a read error possible. The chain recombines TRBV12-3 or TRBV12-4 with TRBJ2-7; tentatively, D is TRBD2 (5 bases). The J call may be incorrect, as the DNA end agrees better with TRBJ2-5. This CDR3 comprises 14 residues. The CDR3 is CAGSFARTGETQYF. CDR3 DNA sequence: TGTGCCGGCAGTTTCGCCAGGACTGGAGAGACCCAGTACTTC.

The chain has TRBV20-1 and TRBJ1-5; no clear D gene. V was pared by 6 bases and J by 2 bases, with 11 bases between. The CDR3 consists of 13 residues. Per germline, CDR1 DFQATT and CDR2 SNEGSKA (reference sequence). For the CDR3, the DNA is TGCAGTGCCTTAAATAGGGGCAATCAGCCCCAGCATTTT. It specifies CSALNRGNQPQHF.

The genes are TRBV6-2 or TRBV6-3 and TRBJ2-1; D unclear. The germline gives CDR1 MNHEY, CDR2 SVGEGT. This CDR3 has 14 amino acids. V lost 4 bases and J lost 6, with 13 bases in between. The CDR3 loop reads CASSSSLRPNEQFF. In nucleotides, the CDR3 is TGTGCCAGCAGTTCATCCCTAAGACCCAATGAGCAGTTCTTC.

This chain uses TRBV4-1 with TRBJ1-1, with a tentative D call TRBD1 (6 bases). The CDR3 consists of 16 residues. Germline loops: CDR1 MGHRA, CDR2 YSYEKL. With 2 bases removed from V and 0 bases from J, the gap between germline ends came to 13 bases. In nucleotides, the CDR3 is TGCGCCAGCAGCCAAACGCAGGGACATATGAACACTGAAGCTTTCTTT. This encodes CASSQTQGHMNTEAFF.

V and J are TRBV28 and TRBJ1-2; unclear D gene. The germline V gene encodes CDR1 MDHEN and CDR2 SYDVKM. CDR3 length: 15 amino acids. The germline V and J ends were trimmed by 5 bases and 4 bases, with 17 bases remaining between them. The CDR3 DNA follows: TGTGCCAGCAGTAAAGGGTCGGGTCTAGGCTATGGCTACACCTTC. The encoded protein is CASSKGSGLGYGYTF.

V is TRBV5-1 and J is TRBJ2-3; D unresolved. V dropped 4 bases and J dropped 5 bases, with 23 bases sitting between them. Germline loops: CDR1 SGHRS, CDR2 YFSETQ. The CDR3 runs to 17 residues. CDR3 coding DNA: TGCGCCAGCAGCCCACAACCCGCTCGTGGAATTTTAGATACGCAGTATTTT. It encodes CASSPQPARGILDTQYF.

This clonotype was observed at least ten times. This chain links TRBV29-1 with TRBJ2-5, with D uncertain. The V and J ends lost 5 bases and 0 bases respectively, with 7 bases between them. Germline loops: CDR1 SQVTM, CDR2 ANQGSEA. The CDR3 runs to 12 residues. CDR3 sequence reads: CSVRRYQETQYF. The CDR3 region has the DNA TGCAGCGTTCGGCGGTACCAAGAGACCCAGTACTTC.

A note on this clonotype: A much more abundant neighbour one base away suggests this may be a read error. V usage is TRBV12-3 or TRBV12-4 and J usage is TRBJ2-7, with D maybe TRBD2 (5 bases). The better agreement between TRBJ2-5 and the DNA end casts doubt on the J call. CDR3 size: 15 residues. The CDR3 reads CASSFDKGVLETQYF. The CDR3 DNA follows: TGTGCCAGCAGTTTTGACAAGGGAGTCCTAGAGACCCAGTACTTC.

The genes are TRBV4-1 and TRBJ2-1; weak D call: TRBD2 (7 bases). In germline, CDR1 is MGHRA, CDR2 YSYEKL. This CDR3 has 16 residues. Trimming cost V 3 bases and J 8 bases, with 20 bases left between them. The CDR3 reads CASSQHRGAVFYEQFF. The CDR3 DNA reads as TGCGCCAGCAGCCAGCATCGGGGGGCCGTCTTCTATGAGCAGTTCTTC.

The J gene is TRBJ2-6, the V gene TRBV6-1, with TRBD1 identical over 8 bases. This CDR3 has 18 residues. V was pared by 6 bases and J by 1 base, with 11 bases of the junction left unmatched. Germline V gene data show CDR1 as MNHNS and CDR2 as SASEGT. The CDR3 loop reads CASSRSRDRISGANVLTF. CDR3 DNA: TGTGCCAGCAGCAGATCCCGGGACAGGATTTCTGGGGCCAACGTCCTGACTTTC.

In this sample, this clonotype turned up a few times. V usage is TRBV5-1 and J usage is TRBJ1-2; 10 bases are a match to TRBD1. This CDR3 has 17 residues. Unmatched junction bases numbered 12, after V lost 3 bases and J lost 4 bases. Per the germline V gene, CDR1 is SGHRS and CDR2 is YFSETQ. The CDR3 reads CASSSARGQGVPYGYTF. The CDR3 nucleotides read TGCGCCAGCAGCTCAGCGCGCGGACAGGGGGTTCCCTATGGCTACACCTTC.

This clonotype was detected only once. The germline gene is not matched at one end of the junction; a read error may be the cause. The chain links TRBV5-1 to TRBJ2-1, with D unclear. Germline loops: CDR1 SGHRS, CDR2 YFSETQ. The CDR3 totals 11 residues. The CDR3 nucleotides are TGCGCCAGCAGCTTGGAGAATGAGCAGTGCTTC. As protein: CASSLENEQCF.

The J gene is TRBJ2-3, the V gene TRBV6-1, with D maybe TRBD2 (6 bases). The germline V gene encodes CDR1 MNHNS and CDR2 SASEGT. The CDR3 is 14 amino acids. Deletions cut 5 bases from V and 1 base from J, with 10 bases between. CDR3 coding DNA: TGTGCCAGCAGTCGGGACTTCCGCACAGATACGCAGTATTTT. Encoded protein: CASSRDFRTDTQYF.

V is TRBV27 and J is TRBJ2-1, with TRBD2 identical over 7 bases. The germline gives CDR1 MNHEY, CDR2 SMNVEV (reference sequence). The V and J ends lost 7 bases and 1 base, in that order; junction bases with no gene match: 16. The CDR3 spans 18 residues. The CDR3 region has the DNA TGTGCCAGCACACTAGGGGTGGAGGGAGGGCCATCCTACAATGAGCAGTTCTTC. Residues: CASTLGVEGGPSYNEQFF.

This clonotype was detected only a few times. This chain uses TRBV6-5 with TRBJ2-1; TRBD1 matches 9 bases. V gave up 7 bases and J gave up 8 bases; unmatched junction bases: 15. This CDR3 spans 16 amino acids. The germline gives CDR1 MNHEY, CDR2 SVGAGI. CDR3 in amino acids: CASKKGWRQGVDEQFF. The CDR3 DNA is TGTGCCAGCAAGAAAGGGTGGCGACAGGGGGTAGATGAGCAGTTCTTC.